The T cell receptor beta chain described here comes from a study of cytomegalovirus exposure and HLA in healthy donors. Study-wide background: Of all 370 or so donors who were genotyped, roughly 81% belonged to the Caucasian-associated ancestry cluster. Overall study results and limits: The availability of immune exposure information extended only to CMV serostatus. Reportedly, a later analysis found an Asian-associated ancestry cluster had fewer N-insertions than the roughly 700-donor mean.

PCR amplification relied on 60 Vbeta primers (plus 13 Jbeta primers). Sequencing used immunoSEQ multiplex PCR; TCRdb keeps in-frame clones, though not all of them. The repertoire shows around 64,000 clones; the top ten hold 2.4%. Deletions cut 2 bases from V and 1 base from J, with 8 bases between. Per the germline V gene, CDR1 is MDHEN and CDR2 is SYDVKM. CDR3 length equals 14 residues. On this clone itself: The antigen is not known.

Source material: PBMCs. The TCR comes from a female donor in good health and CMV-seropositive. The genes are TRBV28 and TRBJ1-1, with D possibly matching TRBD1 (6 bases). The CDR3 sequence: CASSLRDKNTEAFF. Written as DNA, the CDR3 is TGTGCCAGCAGTTTAAGGGACAAGAACACTGAAGCTTTCTTT.